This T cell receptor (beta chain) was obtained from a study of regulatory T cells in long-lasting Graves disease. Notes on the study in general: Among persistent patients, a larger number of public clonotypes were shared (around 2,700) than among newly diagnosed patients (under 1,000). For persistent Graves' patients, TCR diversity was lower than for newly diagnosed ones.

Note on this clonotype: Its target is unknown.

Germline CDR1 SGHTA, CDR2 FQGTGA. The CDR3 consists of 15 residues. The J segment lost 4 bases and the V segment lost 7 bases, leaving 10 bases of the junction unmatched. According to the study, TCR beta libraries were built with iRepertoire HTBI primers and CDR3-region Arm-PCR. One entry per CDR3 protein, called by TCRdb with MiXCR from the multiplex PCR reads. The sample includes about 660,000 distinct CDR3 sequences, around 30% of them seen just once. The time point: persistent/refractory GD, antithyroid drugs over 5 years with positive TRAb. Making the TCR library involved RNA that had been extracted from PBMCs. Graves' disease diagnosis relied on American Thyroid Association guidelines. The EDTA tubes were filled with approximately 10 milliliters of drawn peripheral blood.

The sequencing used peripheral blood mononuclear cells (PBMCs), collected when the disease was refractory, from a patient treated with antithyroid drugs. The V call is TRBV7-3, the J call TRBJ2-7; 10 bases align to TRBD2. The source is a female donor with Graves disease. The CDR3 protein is CASNEGLAEVYEQYF. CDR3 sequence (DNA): TGTGCCAGCAACGAAGGACTAGCGGAAGTATACGAGCAGTACTTC.